What follows describes a single TCR beta chain. A junction end diverges from the germline sequence, so it may reflect a read error. These data come from a study of blood T cells in healthy people across ages. The second PCR ran about 6 to 11 cycles with a sample-barcoded 5' primer and J-beta primers. TCRdb re-analysed the 5' RACE reads in MiXCR, keeping a single row per CDR3 protein. This table holds about 930,000 distinct CDR3 sequences, 25% to 35% found once. Looked up from germline, CDR1 is MGHDK and CDR2 is SYGVNS. There are 14 residues in the CDR3. The sample also formed part of further work on T cells of mothers and their children.

The rearrangement links TRBV25-1 to TRBJ1-2; possible D gene TRBD1, 5 bases. The TCR sequence derives from a woman in her thirties or forties in good health. Sequenced input: blood. The chain's CDR3 is CASSERGEDWGYNF. The CDR3 region has the DNA TGTGCCAGCAGTGAAAGAGGTGAGGACTGGGGCTACAACTTC.